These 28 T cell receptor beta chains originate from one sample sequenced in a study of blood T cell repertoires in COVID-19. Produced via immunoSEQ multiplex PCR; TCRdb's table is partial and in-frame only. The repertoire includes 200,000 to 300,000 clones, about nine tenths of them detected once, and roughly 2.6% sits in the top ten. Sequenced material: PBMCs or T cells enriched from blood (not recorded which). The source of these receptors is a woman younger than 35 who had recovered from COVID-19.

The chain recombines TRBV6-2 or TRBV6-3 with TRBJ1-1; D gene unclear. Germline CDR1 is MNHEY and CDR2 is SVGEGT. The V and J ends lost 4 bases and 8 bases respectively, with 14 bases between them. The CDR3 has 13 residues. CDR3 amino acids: CASSSTRHSEAFF. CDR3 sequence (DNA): TGTGCCAGCAGTTCCACCCGACACAGCGAAGCTTTCTTT.

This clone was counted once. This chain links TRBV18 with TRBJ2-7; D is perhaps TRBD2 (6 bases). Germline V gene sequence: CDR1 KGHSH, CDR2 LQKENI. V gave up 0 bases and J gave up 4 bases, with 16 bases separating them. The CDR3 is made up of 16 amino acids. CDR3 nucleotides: TGTGCCAGCTCACCACCGGGGTGGGGGGATAGATACGAGCAGTACTTC. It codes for CASSPPGWGDRYEQYF.

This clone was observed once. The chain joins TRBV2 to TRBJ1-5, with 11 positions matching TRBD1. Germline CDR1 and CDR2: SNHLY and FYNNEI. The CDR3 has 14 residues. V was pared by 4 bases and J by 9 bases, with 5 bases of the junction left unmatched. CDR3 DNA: TGTGCCAGCAGTGCAGGGACAGGGGGTACGCCCCAGCATTTT. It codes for CASSAGTGGTPQHF.

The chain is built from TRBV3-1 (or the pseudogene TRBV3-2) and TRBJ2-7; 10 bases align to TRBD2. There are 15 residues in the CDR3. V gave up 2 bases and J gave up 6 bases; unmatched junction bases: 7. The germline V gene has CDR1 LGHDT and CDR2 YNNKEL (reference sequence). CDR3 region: CASSQWLAGVGEQYF. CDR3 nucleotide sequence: TGTGCCAGCAGCCAATGGCTAGCGGGAGTTGGCGAGCAGTACTTC.

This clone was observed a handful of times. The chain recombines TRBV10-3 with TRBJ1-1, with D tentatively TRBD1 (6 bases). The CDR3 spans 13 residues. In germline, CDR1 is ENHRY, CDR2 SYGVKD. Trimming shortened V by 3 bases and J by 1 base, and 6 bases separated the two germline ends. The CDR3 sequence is CAISDRGNTEAFF. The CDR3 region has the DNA TGTGCCATCAGTGACAGGGGGAACACTGAAGCTTTCTTT.

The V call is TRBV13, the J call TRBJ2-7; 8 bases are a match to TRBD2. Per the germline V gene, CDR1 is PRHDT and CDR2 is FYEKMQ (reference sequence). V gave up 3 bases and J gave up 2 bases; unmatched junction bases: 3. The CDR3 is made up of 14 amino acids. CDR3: CASSFGGGTYEQYF. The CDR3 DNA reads TGTGCCAGCAGCTTTGGCGGGGGGACCTACGAGCAGTACTTC. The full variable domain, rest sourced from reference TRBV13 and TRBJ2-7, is AAGVIQSPRHLIKEKRETATLKCYPIPRHDTVYWYQQGPGQDPQFLISFYEKMQSDKGSIPDRFSAQQFSDYHSELNMSSLELGDSALYFCASSFGGGTYEQYFGPGTRLTVT.

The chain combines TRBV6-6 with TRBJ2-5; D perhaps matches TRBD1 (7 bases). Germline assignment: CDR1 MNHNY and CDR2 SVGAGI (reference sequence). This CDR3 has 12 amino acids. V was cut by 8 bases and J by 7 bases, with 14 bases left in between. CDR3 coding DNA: TGTGCCAGCGGGTCCCAGGGGGGGACCCAGTACTTC. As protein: CASGSQGGTQYF.

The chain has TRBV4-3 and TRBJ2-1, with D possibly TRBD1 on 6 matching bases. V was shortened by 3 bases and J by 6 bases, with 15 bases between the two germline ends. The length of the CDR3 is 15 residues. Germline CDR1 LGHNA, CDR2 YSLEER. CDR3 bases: TGCGCCAGCAGCCACCAAGGGGGTGAGCGCAATGAGCAGTTCTTC. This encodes CASSHQGGERNEQFF.

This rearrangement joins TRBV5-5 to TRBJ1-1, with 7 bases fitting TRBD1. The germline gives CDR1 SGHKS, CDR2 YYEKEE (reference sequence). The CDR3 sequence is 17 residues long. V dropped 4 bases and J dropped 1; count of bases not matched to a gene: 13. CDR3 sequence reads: CASSLTRQGGSNTEAFF. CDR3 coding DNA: TGTGCCAGCAGCCTTACCCGACAGGGCGGCTCGAACACTGAAGCTTTCTTT. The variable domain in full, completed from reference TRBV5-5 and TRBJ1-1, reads DAGVTQSPTHLIKTRGQQVTLRCSPISGHKSVSWYQQVLGQGPQFIFQYYEKEERGRGNFPDRFSARQFPNYSSELNVNALLLGDSALYLCASSLTRQGGSNTEAFFGQGTRLTVV.

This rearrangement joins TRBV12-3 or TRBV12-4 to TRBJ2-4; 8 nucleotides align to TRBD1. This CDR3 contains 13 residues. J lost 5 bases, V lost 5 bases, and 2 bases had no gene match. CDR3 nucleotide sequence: TGTGCCAGCAGTCAGACAGGGGAAAACATTCAGTACTTC. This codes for CASSQTGENIQYF.

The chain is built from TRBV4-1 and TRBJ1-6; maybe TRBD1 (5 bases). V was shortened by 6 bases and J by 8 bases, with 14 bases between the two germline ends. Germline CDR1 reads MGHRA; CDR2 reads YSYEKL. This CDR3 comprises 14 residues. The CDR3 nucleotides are TGCGCCAGCAGACAGGCCGGGTCGGATTCACCCCTCCACTTT. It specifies CASRQAGSDSPLHF.

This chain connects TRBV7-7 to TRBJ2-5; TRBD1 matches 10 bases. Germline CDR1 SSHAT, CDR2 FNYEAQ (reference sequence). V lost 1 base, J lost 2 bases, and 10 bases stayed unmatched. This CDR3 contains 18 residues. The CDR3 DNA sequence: TGTGCCAGCAGCTTAGGCTCCGGGACAGGGGCCATACAAGAGACCCAGTACTTC. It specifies CASSLGSGTGAIQETQYF.

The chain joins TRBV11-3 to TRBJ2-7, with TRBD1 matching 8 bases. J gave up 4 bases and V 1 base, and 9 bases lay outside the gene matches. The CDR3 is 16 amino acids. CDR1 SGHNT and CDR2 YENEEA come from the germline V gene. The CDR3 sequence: CASSLALGRGPYEQYF. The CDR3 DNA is TGTGCCAGCAGCTTAGCTCTGGGCAGGGGGCCGTACGAGCAGTACTTC.

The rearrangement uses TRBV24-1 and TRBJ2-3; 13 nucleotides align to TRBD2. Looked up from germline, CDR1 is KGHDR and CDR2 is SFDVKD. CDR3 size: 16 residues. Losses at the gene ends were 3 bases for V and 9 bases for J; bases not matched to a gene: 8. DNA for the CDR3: TGTGCCACCAGTGATGGGACTAGCGGGGTTTTTTGGACGCAGTATTTT. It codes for CATSDGTSGVFWTQYF.

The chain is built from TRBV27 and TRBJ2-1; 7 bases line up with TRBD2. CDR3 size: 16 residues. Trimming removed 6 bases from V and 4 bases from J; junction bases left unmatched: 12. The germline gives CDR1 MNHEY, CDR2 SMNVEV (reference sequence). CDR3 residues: CASSLGSGNPYNEQFF. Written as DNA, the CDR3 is TGTGCCAGCAGCTTAGGAAGCGGGAACCCGTACAATGAGCAGTTCTTC.

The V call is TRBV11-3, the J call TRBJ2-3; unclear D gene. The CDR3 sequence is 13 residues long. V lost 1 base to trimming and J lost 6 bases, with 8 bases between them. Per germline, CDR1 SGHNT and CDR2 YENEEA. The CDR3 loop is CASSLARFDTQYF. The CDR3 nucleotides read TGTGCCAGCAGCTTAGCGAGATTCGATACGCAGTATTTT. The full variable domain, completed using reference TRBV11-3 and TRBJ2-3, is EAGVVQSPRYKIIEKKQPVAFWCNPISGHNTLYWYLQNLGQGPELLIRYENEEAVDDSQLPKDRFSAERLKGVDSTLKIQPAELGDSAVYLCASSLARFDTQYFGPGTRLTVL.

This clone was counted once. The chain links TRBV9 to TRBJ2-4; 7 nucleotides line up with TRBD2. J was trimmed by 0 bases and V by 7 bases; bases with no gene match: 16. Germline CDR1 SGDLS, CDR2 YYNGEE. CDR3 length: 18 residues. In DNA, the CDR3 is TGTGCCAGCTCCCCTGCGACGGGAGGTGGGCTAGCCAAAAACATTCAGTACTTC. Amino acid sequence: CASSPATGGGLAKNIQYF.

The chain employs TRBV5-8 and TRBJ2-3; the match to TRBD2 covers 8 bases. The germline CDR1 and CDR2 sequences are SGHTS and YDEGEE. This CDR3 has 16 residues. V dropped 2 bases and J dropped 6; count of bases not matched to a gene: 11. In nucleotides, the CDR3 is TGTGCCAGCAGCTTCACCCGGCCCGGGGGGGCTGATACGCAGTATTTT. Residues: CASSFTRPGGADTQYF.

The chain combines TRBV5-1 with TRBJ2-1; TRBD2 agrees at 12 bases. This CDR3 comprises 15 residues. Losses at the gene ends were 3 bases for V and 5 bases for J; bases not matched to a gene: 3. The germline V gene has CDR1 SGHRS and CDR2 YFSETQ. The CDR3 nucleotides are TGCGCCAGCAGCTCGCTAGCGGGAGGGGACAATGAGCAGTTCTTC. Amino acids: CASSSLAGGDNEQFF.

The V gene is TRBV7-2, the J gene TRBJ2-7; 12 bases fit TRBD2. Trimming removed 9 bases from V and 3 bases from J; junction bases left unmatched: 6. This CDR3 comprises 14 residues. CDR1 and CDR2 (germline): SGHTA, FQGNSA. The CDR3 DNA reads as TGTGCCAGTAGACTAGCGGGGGCCAACTACGAGCAGTACTTC. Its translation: CASRLAGANYEQYF.

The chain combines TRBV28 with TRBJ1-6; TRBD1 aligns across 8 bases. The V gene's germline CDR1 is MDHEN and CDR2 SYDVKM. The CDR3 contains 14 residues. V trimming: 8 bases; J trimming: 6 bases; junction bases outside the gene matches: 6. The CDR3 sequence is CASYYRGFNSPLHF. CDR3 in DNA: TGTGCCAGCTACTACAGGGGGTTTAATTCACCCCTCCACTTT.

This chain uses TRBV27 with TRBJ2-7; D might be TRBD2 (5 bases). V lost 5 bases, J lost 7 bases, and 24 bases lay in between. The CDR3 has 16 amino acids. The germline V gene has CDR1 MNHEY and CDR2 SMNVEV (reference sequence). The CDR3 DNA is TGTGCCAGCAGTGGTCGGAGCGTTTGGGAGACGAGTGAGCAGTACTTC. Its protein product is CASSGRSVWETSEQYF.

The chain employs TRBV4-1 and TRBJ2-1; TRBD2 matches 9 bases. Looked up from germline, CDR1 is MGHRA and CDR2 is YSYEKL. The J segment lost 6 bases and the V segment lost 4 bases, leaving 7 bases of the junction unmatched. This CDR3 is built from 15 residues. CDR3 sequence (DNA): TGCGCCAGCAGCCCACGAGCGGGAGGTGTCAATGAGCAGTTCTTC. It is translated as CASSPRAGGVNEQFF.

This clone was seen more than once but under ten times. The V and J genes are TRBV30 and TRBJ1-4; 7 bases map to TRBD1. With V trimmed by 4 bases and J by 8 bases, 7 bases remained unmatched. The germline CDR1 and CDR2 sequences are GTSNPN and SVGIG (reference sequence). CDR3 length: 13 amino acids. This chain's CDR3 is CAWTRGAGEKLFF. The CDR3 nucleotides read TGTGCCTGGACCAGGGGGGCTGGGGAAAAACTGTTTTTT.

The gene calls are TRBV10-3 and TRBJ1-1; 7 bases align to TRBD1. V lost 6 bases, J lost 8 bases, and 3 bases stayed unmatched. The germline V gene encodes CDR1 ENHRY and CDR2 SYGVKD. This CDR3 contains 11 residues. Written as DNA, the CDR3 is TGTGCCATCAGCGGGACAGAGGAAGCTTTCTTT. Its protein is CAISGTEEAFF.

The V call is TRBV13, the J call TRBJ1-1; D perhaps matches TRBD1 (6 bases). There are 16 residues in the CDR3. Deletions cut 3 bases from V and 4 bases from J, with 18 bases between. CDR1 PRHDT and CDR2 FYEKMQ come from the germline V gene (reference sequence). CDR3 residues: CASSFRGGGWGTEAFF. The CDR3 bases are TGTGCCAGCAGCTTCAGAGGTGGGGGCTGGGGCACTGAAGCTTTCTTT.

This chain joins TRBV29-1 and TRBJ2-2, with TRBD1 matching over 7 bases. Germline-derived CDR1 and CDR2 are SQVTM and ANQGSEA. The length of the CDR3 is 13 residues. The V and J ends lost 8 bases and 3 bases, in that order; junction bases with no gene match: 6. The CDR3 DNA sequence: TGCAGCACCCAAACAGGGGACACCGGGGAGCTGTTTTTT. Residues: CSTQTGDTGELFF.

The CDR3, as DNA: TGTGCCAGCAGCTTATCTCGGACCGAACCGGGACACTTACTATACGAGCAGTACTTC. Protein: CASSLSRTEPGHLLYEQYF. V is TRBV11-2 and J is TRBJ2-7; D is possibly TRBD1 (6 bases). The V gene lost 2 bases and the J gene lost 4 bases, with 27 bases spanning the gap. Germline lookup yields CDR1 SGHAT and CDR2 FQNNGV. There are 19 residues in the CDR3.